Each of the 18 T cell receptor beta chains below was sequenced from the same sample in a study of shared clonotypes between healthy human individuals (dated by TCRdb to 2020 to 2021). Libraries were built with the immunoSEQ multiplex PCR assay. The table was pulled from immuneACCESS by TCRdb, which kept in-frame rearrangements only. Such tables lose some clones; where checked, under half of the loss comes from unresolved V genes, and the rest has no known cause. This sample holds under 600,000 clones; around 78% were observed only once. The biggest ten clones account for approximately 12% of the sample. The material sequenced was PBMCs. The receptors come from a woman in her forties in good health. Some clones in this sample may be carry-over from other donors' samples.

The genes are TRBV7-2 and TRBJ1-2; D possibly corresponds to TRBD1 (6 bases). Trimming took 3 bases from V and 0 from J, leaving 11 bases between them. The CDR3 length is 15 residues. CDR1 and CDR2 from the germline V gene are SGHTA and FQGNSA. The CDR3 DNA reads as TGTGCCAGCAGCTTCCGGGACACTGCTAACTATGGCTACACCTTC. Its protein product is CASSFRDTANYGYTF.

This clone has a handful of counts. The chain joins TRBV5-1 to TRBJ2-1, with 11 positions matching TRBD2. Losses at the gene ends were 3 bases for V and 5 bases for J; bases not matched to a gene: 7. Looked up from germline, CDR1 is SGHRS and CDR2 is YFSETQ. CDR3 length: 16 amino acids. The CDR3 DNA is TGCGCCAGCAGCTCGGGACTAGCGGTCACGGACAATGAGCAGTTCTTC. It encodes CASSSGLAVTDNEQFF.

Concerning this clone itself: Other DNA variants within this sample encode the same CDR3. The CDR3 protein is CASSLGTSGVNEQFF. CDR3 in DNA: TGTGCCAGCAGTTTGGGGACTAGCGGGGTCAATGAGCAGTTCTTC. J is TRBJ2-1 and V is TRBV27; 13 nucleotides match TRBD2. Germline V gene sequence: CDR1 MNHEY, CDR2 SMNVEV (reference sequence). V lost 3 bases, J lost 6 bases, and 2 bases stayed unmatched. The CDR3 sequence is 15 residues long.

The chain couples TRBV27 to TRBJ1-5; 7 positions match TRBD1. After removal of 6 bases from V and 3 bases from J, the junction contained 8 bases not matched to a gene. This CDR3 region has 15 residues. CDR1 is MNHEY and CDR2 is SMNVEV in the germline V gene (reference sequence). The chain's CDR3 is CASRNRGQNNQPQHF. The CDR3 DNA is TGTGCCAGCAGGAATCGGGGACAGAACAATCAGCCCCAGCATTTT.

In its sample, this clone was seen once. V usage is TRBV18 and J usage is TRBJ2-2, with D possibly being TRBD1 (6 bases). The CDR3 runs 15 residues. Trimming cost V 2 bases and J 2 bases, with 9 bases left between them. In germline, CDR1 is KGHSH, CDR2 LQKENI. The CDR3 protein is CASSPDRINTGELFF. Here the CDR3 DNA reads TGTGCCAGCTCACCAGACAGGATCAACACCGGGGAGCTGTTTTTT.

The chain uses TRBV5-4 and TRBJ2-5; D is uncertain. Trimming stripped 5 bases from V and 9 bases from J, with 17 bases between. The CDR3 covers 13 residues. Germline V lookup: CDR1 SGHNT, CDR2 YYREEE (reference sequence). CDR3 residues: CASRGTTGVAQYF. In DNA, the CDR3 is TGTGCCAGCAGGGGAACAACTGGGGTGGCCCAGTACTTC.

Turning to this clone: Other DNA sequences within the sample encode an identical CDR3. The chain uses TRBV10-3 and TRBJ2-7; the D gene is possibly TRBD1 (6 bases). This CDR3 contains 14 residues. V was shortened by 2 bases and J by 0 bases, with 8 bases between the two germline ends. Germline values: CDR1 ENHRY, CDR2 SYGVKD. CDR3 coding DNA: TGTGCCATCAGTGAGGGACAGAGCTCCTACGAGCAGTACTTC. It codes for CAISEGQSSYEQYF.

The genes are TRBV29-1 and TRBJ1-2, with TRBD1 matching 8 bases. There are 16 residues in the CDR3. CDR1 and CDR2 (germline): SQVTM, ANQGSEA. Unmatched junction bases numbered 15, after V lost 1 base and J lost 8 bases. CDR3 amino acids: CSVEGKGNRGLRGYTF. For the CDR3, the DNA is TGCAGCGTTGAAGGGAAGGGGAACAGGGGGTTAAGGGGCTACACCTTC. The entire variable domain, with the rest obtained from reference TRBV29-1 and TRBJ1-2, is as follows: SAVISQKPSRDICQRGTSLTIQCQVDSQVTMMFWYRQQPGQSLTLIATANQGSEATYESGFVIDKFPISRPNLTFSTLTVSNMSPEDSSIYLCSVEGKGNRGLRGYTFGSGTRLTVV.

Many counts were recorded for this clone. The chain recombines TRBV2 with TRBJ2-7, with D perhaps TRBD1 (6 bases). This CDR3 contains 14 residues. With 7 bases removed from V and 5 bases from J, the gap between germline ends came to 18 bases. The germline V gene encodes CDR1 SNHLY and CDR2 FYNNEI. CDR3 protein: CASTLGAGVNEQYF. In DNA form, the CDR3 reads TGTGCCAGCACCTTGGGGGCGGGCGTCAACGAGCAGTACTTC.

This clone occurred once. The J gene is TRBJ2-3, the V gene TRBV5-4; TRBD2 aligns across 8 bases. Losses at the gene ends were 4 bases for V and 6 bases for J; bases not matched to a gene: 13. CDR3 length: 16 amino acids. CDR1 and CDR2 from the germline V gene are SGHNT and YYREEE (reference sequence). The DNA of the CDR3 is TGTGCCAGCAGCCCCGGGGGGGGGCGTGGGTCGGATACGCAGTATTTT. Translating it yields CASSPGGGRGSDTQYF.

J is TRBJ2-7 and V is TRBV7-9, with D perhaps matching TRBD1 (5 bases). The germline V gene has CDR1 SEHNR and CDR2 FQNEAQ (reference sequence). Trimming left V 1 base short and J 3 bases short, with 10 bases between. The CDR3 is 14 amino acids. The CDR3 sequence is CASSLGGSGYEQYF. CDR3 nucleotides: TGTGCCAGCAGCTTAGGGGGCTCTGGCTACGAGCAGTACTTC.

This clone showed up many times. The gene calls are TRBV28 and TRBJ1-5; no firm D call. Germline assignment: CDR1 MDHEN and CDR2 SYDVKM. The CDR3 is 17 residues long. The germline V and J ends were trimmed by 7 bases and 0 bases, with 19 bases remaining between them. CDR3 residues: CASTPHSGGDSNQPQHF. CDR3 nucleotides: TGTGCCAGCACCCCCCATAGCGGTGGGGATAGCAATCAGCCCCAGCATTTT.

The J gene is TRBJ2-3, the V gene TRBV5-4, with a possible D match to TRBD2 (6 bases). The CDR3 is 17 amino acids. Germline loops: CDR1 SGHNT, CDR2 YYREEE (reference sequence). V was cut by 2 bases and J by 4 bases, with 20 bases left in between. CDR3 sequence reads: CASSFEIFGSTADTQYF. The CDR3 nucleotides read TGTGCCAGCAGCTTTGAGATCTTCGGGAGTACGGCAGATACGCAGTATTTT. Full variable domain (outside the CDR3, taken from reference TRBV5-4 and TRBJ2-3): ETGVTQSPTHLIKTRGQQVTLRCSSQSGHNTVSWYQQALGQGPQFIFQYYREEENGRGNFPPRFSGLQFPNYSSELNVNALELDDSALYLCASSFEIFGSTADTQYFGPGTRLTVL.

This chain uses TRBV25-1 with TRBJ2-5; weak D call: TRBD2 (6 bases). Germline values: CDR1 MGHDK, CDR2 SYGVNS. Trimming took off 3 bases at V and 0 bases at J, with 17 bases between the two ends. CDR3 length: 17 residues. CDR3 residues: CASSDSGRSWYQETQYF. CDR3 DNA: TGTGCCAGCAGTGATTCCGGGAGATCCTGGTACCAAGAGACCCAGTACTTC.

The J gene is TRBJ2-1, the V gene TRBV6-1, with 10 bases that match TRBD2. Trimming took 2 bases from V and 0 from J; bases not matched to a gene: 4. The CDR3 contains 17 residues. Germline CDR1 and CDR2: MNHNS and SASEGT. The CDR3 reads CASSELAGENSYNEQFF. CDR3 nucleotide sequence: TGTGCCAGCAGTGAACTAGCGGGAGAGAACTCCTACAATGAGCAGTTCTTC.

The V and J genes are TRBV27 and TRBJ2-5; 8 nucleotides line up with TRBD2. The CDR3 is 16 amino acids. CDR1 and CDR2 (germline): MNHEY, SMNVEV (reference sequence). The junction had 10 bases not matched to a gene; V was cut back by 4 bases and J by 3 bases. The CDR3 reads CASSSYRLAKKETQYF. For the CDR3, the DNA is TGTGCCAGCAGTTCCTACCGACTAGCGAAAAAAGAGACCCAGTACTTC.

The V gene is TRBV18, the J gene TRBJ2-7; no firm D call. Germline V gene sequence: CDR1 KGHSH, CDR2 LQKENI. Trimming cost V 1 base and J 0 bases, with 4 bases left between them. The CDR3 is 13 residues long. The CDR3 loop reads CASSPQGSYEQYF. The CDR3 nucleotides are TGTGCCAGCTCACCACAGGGCTCCTACGAGCAGTACTTC.

The CDR3 sequence is CASSSLGSDTGELFF. The CDR3 DNA is TGTGCCAGCAGCTCACTAGGGTCGGACACCGGGGAGCTGTTTTTT. This chain links TRBV7-9 with TRBJ2-2, with a possible D match to TRBD2 (5 bases). The length of the CDR3 is 15 residues. In germline, CDR1 is SEHNR, CDR2 FQNEAQ (reference sequence). The V gene lost 4 bases and the J gene lost 3 bases, with 12 bases spanning the gap.